This T cell receptor beta chain was found in a study of T cell changes during pregnancy in multiple sclerosis. Sequencing used immunoSEQ multiplex PCR; TCRdb keeps in-frame clones, though not all of them. The table records fewer than 90,000 clones, 85% to 95% of them present only once. V lost 5 bases, J lost 10 bases, and 12 bases stayed unmatched. In germline, CDR1 is SGHNT, CDR2 YYREEE (reference sequence). The CDR3 covers 17 residues. The sequence derives from a female donor with multiple sclerosis, enrolled in a pregnancy study. This specimen consisted of peripheral blood, obtained in the first trimester of pregnancy. V is TRBV5-4 and J is TRBJ2-1; 16 bases match TRBD2. The CDR3 nucleotides are TGTGCCAGCAGGCCGGGACTAGCGGGAGGGTCAGGTGGCGAGCAGTTCTTC. Translation: CASRPGLAGGSGGEQFF.